The T cell receptor beta chain under discussion was sequenced for a study of blood T cell repertoires in COVID-19. At the level of the study: COVID-19 samples from acute and convalescent phases originated in the United States, Italy and Spain. The analysed material was cDNA or gDNA that came from T cells, B-cell-depleted T cells, or PBMCs.

V dropped 6 bases and J dropped 7 bases, with 15 bases sitting between them. The CDR3 is 13 amino acids. Germline V gene data show CDR1 as MNHNY and CDR2 as SVGAGI (reference sequence). In the authors' methods: Amplified reference gene primers provided the basis for estimating nucleated cell counts. TCRdb keeps only in-frame clones here, not all; method: immunoSEQ multiplex PCR. The V and J calls and clone size were taken over from that table, and D and trimming were inferred from the DNA. The sample contains about 140,000 clones, around 73% of which appear only once. This chain joins TRBV6-6 and TRBJ2-5; the D gene is possibly TRBD1 (5 bases). This TCR was sampled from a woman aged 45-65 years with active or convalescent COVID-19. The sample taken for sequencing was peripheral blood. In nucleotides, the CDR3 is TGTGCCAGCAGACTGGACAACCGAGGGACCCAGTACTTC. This sequence encodes CASRLDNRGTQYF.